This record covers a single TCR beta chain. The antigen is not known. Between the trimmed V and J ends, which lost 2 bases and 1 base, there was a span of 14 bases. The CDR3 sequence is 16 residues long. Germline V CDR1 and CDR2: SGHDN, FVKESK. The data derive from a study of OX40 agonist ivuxolimab in advanced cancers. General study points: The study did not work out the antigen specificity of the expanded peripheral T cells. Researchers report that CD8+ T cells had, on average, more expanded clones than CD4+.

Excluded were patients having autoimmune disease history or systemic immunosuppression. Assay used: immunoSEQ multiplex PCR; TCRdb lists only in-frame clones, some missing. The sample contains tens of thousands of clones, 94% of which appear only once. This chain links TRBV14 with TRBJ1-1; no firm D call. This TCR was recovered from an adult with an advanced solid tumor such as melanoma, head and neck, liver or kidney cancer. The source was CD4+ or CD8+ T cells sorted from blood, collected in a trial of the OX40 agonist ivuxolimab. The CDR3: CASSQWPGRPNTEAFF. CDR3 coding DNA: TGTGCCAGCAGCCAATGGCCCGGACGCCCGAACACTGAAGCTTTCTTT.